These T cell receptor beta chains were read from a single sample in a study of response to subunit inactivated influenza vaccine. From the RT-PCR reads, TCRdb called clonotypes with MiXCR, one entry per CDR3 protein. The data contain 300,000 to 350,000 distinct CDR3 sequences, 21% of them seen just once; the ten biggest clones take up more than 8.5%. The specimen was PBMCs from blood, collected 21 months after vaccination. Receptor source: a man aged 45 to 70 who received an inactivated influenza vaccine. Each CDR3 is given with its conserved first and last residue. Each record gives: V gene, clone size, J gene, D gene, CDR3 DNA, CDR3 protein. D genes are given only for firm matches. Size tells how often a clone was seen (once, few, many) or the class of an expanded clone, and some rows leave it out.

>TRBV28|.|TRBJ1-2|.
TGTGCCAGCAGGTCTCTCAGCTATGGCTACACCTTC
CASRSLSYGYTF
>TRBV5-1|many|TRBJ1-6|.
TGCGCCAGCAGCTGGGACTATAATTCACCCCTCCACTTT
CASSWDYNSPLHF
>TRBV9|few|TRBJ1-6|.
TGTGCCAGCAGCGTAGGGCTGACAGGCTCCTATAATTCACCCCTCCACTTT
CASSVGLTGSYNSPLHF
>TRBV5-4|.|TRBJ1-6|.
TGTGCCAGCAGCTTGGCCGGGACGGCGGATTCACCCCTCCACTTT
CASSLAGTADSPLHF
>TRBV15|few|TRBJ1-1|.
TGTGCCACCAGCAGAGATCGGAACACTGAAGCTTTCTTT
CATSRDRNTEAFF
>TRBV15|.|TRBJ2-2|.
TGTGCCACCAGCAGAGCAGCTACCTACACCGGGGAGCTGTTTTTT
CATSRAATYTGELFF
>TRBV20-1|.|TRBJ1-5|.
TGCAGTGCTAGCCGGGGAGCCCCAGCCTTGCCCCAGCATTTT
CSASRGAPALPQHF
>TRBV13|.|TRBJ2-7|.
TGTGCCAGCAGACATCTGACAGGCCCTATCTCCTACGAGCAGTACTTC
CASRHLTGPISYEQYF
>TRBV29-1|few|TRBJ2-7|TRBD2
TGCAGCGTTGAAGGCGGGAGAGAGTACGAGCAGTACTTC
CSVEGGREYEQYF
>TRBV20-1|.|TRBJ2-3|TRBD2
TGCAGTGCTAGAGATCGAAAGGGACTAGCGGGGGCCATGTATACGCAGTATTTT
CSARDRKGLAGAMYTQYF
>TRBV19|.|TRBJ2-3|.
TGTGCCAGTAGTTTTCGCCGCACAGATACGCAGTATTTT
CASSFRRTDTQYF
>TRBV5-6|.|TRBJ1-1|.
TGTGCCAGCAGCGCAAACAAGAACACTGAAGCTTTCTTT
CASSANKNTEAFF
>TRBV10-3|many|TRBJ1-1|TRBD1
TGTGCCATCAGTGAGTCGGCCAGGGGGCAAGCTTTCTTT
CAISESARGQAFF
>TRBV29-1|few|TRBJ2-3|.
TGCAGCGTTGGAAGGGCCAGCGCAGATACGCAGTATTTT
CSVGRASADTQYF
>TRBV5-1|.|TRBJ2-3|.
TGCGCCAGCAGCTTGTCAAGGGATCCAGATACGCAGTATTTT
CASSLSRDPDTQYF
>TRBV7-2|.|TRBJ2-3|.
TGTGCCAGCAGCTTAGCCCCTCTTCTGGGTCGGGCAGATACGCAGTATTTT
CASSLAPLLGRADTQYF
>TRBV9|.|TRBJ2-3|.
TGTGCCAGCAGCGTAGAGGGGGGGCGCCCAGATACGCAGTATTTT
CASSVEGGRPDTQYF
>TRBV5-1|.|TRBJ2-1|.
TGCGCCAGCAGCTTGGGGGCCAGCAATGGGTACAATGAGCAGTTCTTC
CASSLGASNGYNEQFF
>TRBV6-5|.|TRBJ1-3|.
TGTGCCAGCAGTTACCAGGCCCCGAGAGGAAACACCATATATTTT
CASSYQAPRGNTIYF
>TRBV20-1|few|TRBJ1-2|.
TGCAGTGCTAGCCGGGACGGAAGACCTCCTAACTATGGCTACACCTTC
CSASRDGRPPNYGYTF
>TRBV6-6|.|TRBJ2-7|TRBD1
TGTGCCAGCAGTACGACAGGGAACTCCTACGAGCAGTACTTC
CASSTTGNSYEQYF
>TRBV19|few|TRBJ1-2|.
TGTGCCAGTAGGACAGGAGCTAACTATGGCTACACCTTC
CASRTGANYGYTF
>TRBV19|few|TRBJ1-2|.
TGTGCCAGTAGTATAAACTCCAGGGAGAACTATGGCTACACCTTC
CASSINSRENYGYTF
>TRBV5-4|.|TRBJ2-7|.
TGTGCCAGCAGCTTGGAGGGGGGCCGGGATTACGAGCAGTACTTC
CASSLEGGRDYEQYF
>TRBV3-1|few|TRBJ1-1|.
TGTGCCAGCAGCCCCGTTCGGGGGCTCACTGAAGCTTTCTTT
CASSPVRGLTEAFF
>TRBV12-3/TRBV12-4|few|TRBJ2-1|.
TGTGCCAGCAGTTCGACAGTCTACAATGAGCAGTTCTTC
CASSSTVYNEQFF
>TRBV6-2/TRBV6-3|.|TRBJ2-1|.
TGTGCCAGCAGTTTTTCCCGGGACACCTCCTACAATGAGCAGTTCTTC
CASSFSRDTSYNEQFF
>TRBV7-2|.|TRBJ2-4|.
TGTGCCAGCAGCTTAGGAAAGACGGAGGGTAAAAACATTCAGTACTTC
CASSLGKTEGKNIQYF
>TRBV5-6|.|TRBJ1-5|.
TGTGCCAGCAGCTTTCTAACTCAAAGGGATCAGCCCCAGCATTTT
CASSFLTQRDQPQHF
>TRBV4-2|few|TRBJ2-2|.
TGTGCCAGCAGCCAAGATCTAACAGGGTCCACCGGGGAGCTGTTTTTT
CASSQDLTGSTGELFF
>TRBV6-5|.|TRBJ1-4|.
TGTGCCAGCAGTTACTCTCCCCACAGGTCTGAAAAACTGTTTTTT
CASSYSPHRSEKLFF
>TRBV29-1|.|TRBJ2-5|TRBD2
TGCAGCGTTGAACAAGGGACTAGCGGGAGGTACTTC
CSVEQGTSGRYF
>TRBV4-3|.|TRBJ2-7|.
TGCGCCAGCAGCCAAGACCTCAGAGGACGGGGAGGAGAGCAGTACTTC
CASSQDLRGRGGEQYF
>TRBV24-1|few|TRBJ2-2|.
TGTGCCACCAGTGATTTGCGTCTAGCTAACACCGGGGAGCTGTTTTTT
CATSDLRLANTGELFF
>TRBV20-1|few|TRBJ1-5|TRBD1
TGCAGTGCTAGATCGGACAGGAGGTATCAGCCCCAGCATTTT
CSARSDRRYQPQHF
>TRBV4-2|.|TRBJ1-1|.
TGTGCCAGCAGCTTCGGACTTTCTAACACTGAAGCTTTCTTT
CASSFGLSNTEAFF
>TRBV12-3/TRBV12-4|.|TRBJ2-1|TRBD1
TGTGCCAGCAGTTTAGCGGGGACAGGCTCCTACAATGAGCAGTTCTTC
CASSLAGTGSYNEQFF
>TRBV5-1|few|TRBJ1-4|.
TGCGCCAGCAGCTTGGTTCAGGCTGCAACTAATGAAAAACTGTTTTTT
CASSLVQAATNEKLFF
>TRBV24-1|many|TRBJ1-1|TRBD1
TGTGCCACCAAGGGACAGGGGAGGACTGAAGCTTTCTTT
CATKGQGRTEAFF
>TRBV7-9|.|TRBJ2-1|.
TGTGCCAGCAGCAACTACAGGGGAGGCAGCCACAATGAGCAGTTCTTC
CASSNYRGGSHNEQFF
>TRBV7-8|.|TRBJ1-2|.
TGTGCCAGCAGCTTAGCTGGGGGCCAGGGCTACACCTTC
CASSLAGGQGYTF
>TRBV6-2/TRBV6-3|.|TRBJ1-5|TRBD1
TGTGCCAGCAGTTACTATCCGGGACAGGGTCTCAATCAGCCCCAGCATTTT
CASSYYPGQGLNQPQHF
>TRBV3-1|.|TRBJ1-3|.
TGTGCCAGCAGCCAAACATCAACCGGAAACACCATATATTTT
CASSQTSTGNTIYF
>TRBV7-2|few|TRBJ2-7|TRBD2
TGTGCCAGCAGCTCGTCTAGCGGGGGTTCCTACGAGCAGTACTTC
CASSSSSGGSYEQYF
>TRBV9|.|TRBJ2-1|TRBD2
TGTGCCAGCAGCGTAGAGAGCGGGAGTACAGATGAGCAGTTCTTC
CASSVESGSTDEQFF
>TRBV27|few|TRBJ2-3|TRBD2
TGTGCCAGCAGAGCGGGGAGCACAGATACGCAGTATTTT
CASRAGSTDTQYF
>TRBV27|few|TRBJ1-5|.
TGTGCCAGCAGTTCCATCGGCCCTACCAGCAATCAGCCCCAGCATTTT
CASSSIGPTSNQPQHF
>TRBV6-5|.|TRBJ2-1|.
TGTGCCAGCAGTTACGGAAGCTTGATGACGAATCAAAGAAAGAATGAGCAGTTCTTC
CASSYGSLMTNQRKNEQFF
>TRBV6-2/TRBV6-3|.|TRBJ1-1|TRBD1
TGTGCCAGCAGGGGACAGAGGAGGACGACTGAAGCTTTCTTT
CASRGQRRTTEAFF
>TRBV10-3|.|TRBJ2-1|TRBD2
TGTGCCATCAGTTCTAGCGGGGGGCCCCATGAGCAGTTCTTC
CAISSSGGPHEQFF
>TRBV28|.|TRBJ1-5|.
TGTGCCAGCAGTCCCGACAGGCAATATCAGCCCCAGCATTTT
CASSPDRQYQPQHF
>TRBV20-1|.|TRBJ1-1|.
TGCAGTGCCCGAGTGGGGGGGCGCAGATACACTGAAGCTTTCTTT
CSARVGGRRYTEAFF
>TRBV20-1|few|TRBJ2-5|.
TGCAGTGCAGTAGGGGGGACATGGGGGAACCAAGAGACCCAGTACTTC
CSAVGGTWGNQETQYF
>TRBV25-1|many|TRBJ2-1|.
TGTGCCAGCAGTGAATCCACAATTCTTGGATCCTACAATGAGCAGTTCTTC
CASSESTILGSYNEQFF
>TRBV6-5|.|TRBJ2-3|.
TGTGCCAGCAGTTACCGGGGGATCCTAGGCACAGATACGCAGTATTTT
CASSYRGILGTDTQYF
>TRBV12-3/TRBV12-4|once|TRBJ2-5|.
TGTGCCAGCAGGGGGGACGAAAGGGGGGAGACCCAGTACTTC
CASRGDERGETQYF
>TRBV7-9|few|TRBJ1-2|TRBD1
TGTGCCAGCAGCTTATACCAATCAGGGGGCGATGGCTACACCTTC
CASSLYQSGGDGYTF